The T cell receptor beta chain described here comes from a study of cytomegalovirus exposure and HLA in healthy donors. Researchers ran the PCR with 60 Vbeta and 13 Jbeta primers. Sequencing was performed with immunoSEQ multiplex PCR; in TCRdb, only in-frame clones are kept and a portion is missing. The data hold under 200,000 clones, with 60% to 80% observed a single time. This clone appeared a few times. Its specificity is unknown. The CDR3 covers 15 residues. V was clipped by 4 bases and J by 0 bases; unmatched bases: 6. The germline V gene has CDR1 SGDLS and CDR2 YYNGEE. Study results and caveats: Accounts indicate the classifier identified cytomegalovirus status with strong specificity and sensitivity. Reportedly, HLA-A and HLA-B alleles of most subjects were accurately predicted from TCR beta. A later analysis linked a missense DCLRE1C variant to TCR beta V- and J-gene trimming.

What was sequenced was PBMCs. The receptor was derived from a female donor in good health and CMV-seronegative. This chain joins TRBV9 and TRBJ1-1; TRBD1 matches at 7 bases. The CDR3 loop reads CASSPWDSLNTEAFF. As DNA, the CDR3 is TGTGCCAGCAGCCCGTGGGACAGCTTGAACACTGAAGCTTTCTTT.